This TCR beta chain was recovered during a study of regulatory T cells in long-lasting Graves disease. Relying on iRepertoire HTBI primers and Arm-PCR of CDR3 regions, the team built TCR beta libraries. Each CDR3 protein is one row after TCRdb ran MiXCR on the multiplex PCR reads. The table lists a few hundred thousand distinct CDR3 sequences, about 22% of them singletons. This clonotype was seen many times. Described time point: persistent/refractory GD, antithyroid drugs over 5 years with positive TRAb. RNA from PBMCs was the source of the TCR library. This receptor was identified in a female donor with Graves disease. The material was peripheral blood mononuclear cells (PBMCs), obtained when the disease was refractory, from a patient treated with antithyroid drugs.

The CDR3 protein is CASSQDSPMNTEAFF. CDR3 nucleotides: TGTGCCAGCAGCCAAGACAGCCCCATGAACACTGAAGCTTTCTTT. The chain joins TRBV3-1 to TRBJ1-1; D remains unclear. Deletions cut 0 bases from V and 0 bases from J, with 8 bases between. The CDR3 has 15 residues. CDR1 is LGHDT and CDR2 is YNNKEL in the germline V gene (reference sequence).